This T cell receptor beta chain was observed in a study of spatial heterogeneity in lung cancer. About the research overall: Each time, sequencing found more beta-chain sequences than alpha-chain sequences.

Sample time point: sample taken at primary tumor resection. The study sequenced unsorted whole RNA from tumor, nontumor lung or frozen PBMC. Samples were donated by 72 untreated early-stage non-small cell lung cancer patients. Germline assignment: CDR1 MNHNS and CDR2 SASEGT. The CDR3 contains 14 residues. Deletions cut 0 bases from V and 1 base from J, with 4 bases between. A unique molecular identifier was carried by every single TCR cDNA molecule. TCRdb reanalysed the 5' RACE reads using MiXCR and keeps one entry per CDR3 protein. The sample yields 35,000 or so distinct CDR3 sequences, 4% to 6% seen once. This clonotype has at least ten counts.

V gene TRBV6-1 combines with J gene TRBJ1-5, with unresolved D. The input for sequencing was PBMCs, taken at surgery. This receptor was taken from a female donor with early-stage non-small cell lung cancer. The DNA of the CDR3 is TGTGCCAGCAGTGAAGCAGGAAGCAATCAGCCCCAGCATTTT. This codes for CASSEAGSNQPQHF.